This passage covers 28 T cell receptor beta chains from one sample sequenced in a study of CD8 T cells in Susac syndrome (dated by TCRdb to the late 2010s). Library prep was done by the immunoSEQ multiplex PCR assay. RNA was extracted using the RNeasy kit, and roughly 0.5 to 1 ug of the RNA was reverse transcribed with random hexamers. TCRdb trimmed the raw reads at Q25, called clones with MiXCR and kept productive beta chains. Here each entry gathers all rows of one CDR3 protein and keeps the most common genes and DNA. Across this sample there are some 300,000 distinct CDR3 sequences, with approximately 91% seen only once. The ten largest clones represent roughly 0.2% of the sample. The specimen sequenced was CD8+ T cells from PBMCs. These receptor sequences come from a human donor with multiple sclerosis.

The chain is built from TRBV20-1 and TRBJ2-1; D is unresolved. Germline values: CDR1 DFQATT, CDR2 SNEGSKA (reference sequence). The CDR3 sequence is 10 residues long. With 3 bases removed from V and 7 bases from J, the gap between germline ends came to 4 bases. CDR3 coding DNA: TGCAGTGCTAGCACGAATGAGCAGTTCTTC. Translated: CSASTNEQFF.

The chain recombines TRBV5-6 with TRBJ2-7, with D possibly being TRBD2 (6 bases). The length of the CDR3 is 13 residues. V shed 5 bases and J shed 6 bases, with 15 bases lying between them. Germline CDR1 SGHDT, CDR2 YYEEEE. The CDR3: CASRGTDYGEQYF. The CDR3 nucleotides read TGTGCCAGCAGGGGGACGGACTACGGCGAGCAGTACTTC.

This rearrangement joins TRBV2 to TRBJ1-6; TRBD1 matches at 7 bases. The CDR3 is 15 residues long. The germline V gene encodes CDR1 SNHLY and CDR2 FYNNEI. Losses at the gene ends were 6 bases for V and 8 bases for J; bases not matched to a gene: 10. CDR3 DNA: TGTGCCAGCAGACCGACAGGGAATCGCGATTCACCCCTCCACTTT. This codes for CASRPTGNRDSPLHF.

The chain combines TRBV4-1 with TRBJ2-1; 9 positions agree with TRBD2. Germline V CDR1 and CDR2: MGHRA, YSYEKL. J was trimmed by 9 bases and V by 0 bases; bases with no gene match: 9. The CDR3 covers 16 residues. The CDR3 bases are TGCGCCAGCAGCCAAGATCGAGGGGCTAGCGGGGTTGAGCAGTTCTTC. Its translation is CASSQDRGASGVEQFF.

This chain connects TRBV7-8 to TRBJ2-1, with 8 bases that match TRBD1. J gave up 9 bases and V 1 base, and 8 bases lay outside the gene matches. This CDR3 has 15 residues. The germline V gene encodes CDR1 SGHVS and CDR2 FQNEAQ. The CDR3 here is CASSLVATGAGEQFF. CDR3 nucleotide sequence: TGTGCCAGCAGCTTAGTCGCGACAGGGGCAGGTGAGCAGTTCTTC.

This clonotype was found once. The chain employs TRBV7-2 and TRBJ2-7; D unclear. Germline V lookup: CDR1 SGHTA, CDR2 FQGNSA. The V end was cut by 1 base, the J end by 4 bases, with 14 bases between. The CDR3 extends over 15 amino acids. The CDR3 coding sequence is TGTGCCAGCAGCTTAGTTCACCCCCTAACTTACGAGCAGTACTTC. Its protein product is CASSLVHPLTYEQYF.

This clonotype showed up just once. The CDR3 bases are TGTGCCAGCAGCCCCTTGATCCAAGAGACCCAGTACTTC. Its translation is CASSPLIQETQYF. The chain couples TRBV7-8 to TRBJ2-5; D is ambiguous. The CDR3 runs to 13 residues. Germline CDR1 is SGHVS and CDR2 is FQNEAQ. V was clipped by 5 bases and J by 1 base, with 8 bases between them.

CDR3 sequence (DNA): TGTGCCAGCAGCGTAGTAGCGTGGGAGATGAACACTGAAGCTTTCTTT. As protein: CASSVVAWEMNTEAFF. V and J are TRBV9 and TRBJ1-1; D not resolved. The ends were cut back, 0 bases at V and 0 bases at J, with 12 bases in the middle. Germline CDR1 SGDLS, CDR2 YYNGEE. This CDR3 has 16 amino acids.

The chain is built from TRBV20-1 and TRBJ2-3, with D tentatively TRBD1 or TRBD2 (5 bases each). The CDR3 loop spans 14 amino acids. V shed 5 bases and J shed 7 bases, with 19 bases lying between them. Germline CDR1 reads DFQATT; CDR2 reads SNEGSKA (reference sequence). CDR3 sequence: CSAGNPLWGYTQYF. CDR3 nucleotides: TGCAGTGCTGGGAACCCTCTGTGGGGGTATACGCAGTATTTT.

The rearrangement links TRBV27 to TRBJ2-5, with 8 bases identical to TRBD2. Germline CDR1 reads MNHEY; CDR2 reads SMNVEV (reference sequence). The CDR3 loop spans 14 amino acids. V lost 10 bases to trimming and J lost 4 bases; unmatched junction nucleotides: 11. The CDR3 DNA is TGTGCCACCCTCGGGAGCGGGAGCGGAGAGACCCAGTACTTC. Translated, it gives CATLGSGSGETQYF.

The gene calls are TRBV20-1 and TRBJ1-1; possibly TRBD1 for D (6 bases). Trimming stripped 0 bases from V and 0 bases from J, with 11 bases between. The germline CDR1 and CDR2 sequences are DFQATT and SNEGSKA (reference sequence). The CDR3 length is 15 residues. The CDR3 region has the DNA TGCAGTGCTAGAGAGGGACACCGATTGAACACTGAAGCTTTCTTT. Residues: CSAREGHRLNTEAFF.

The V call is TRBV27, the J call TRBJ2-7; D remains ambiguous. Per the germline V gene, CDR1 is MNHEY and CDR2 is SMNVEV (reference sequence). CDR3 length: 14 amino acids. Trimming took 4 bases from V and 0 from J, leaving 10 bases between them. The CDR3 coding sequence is TGTGCCAGCAGTTACACTGCCAACTCCTACGAGCAGTACTTC. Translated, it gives CASSYTANSYEQYF.

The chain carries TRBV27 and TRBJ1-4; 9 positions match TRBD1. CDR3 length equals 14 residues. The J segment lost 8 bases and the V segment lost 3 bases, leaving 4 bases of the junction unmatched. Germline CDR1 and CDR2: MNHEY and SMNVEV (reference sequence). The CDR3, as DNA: TGTGCCAGCAGTTTCGGACAGGGGAAGGAAAAACTGTTTTTT. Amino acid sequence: CASSFGQGKEKLFF.

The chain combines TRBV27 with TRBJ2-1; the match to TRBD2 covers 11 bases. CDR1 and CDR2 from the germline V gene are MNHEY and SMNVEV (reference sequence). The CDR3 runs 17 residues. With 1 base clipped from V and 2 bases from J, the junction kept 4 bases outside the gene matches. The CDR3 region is CASSLFLSGRAYNEQFF. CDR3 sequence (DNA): TGTGCCAGCAGTTTATTTCTTAGCGGGAGGGCCTACAATGAGCAGTTCTTC.

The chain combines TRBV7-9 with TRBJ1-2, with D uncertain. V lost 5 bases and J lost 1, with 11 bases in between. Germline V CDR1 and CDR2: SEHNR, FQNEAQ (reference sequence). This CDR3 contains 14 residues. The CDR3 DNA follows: TGTGCCAGCAGCCCCCTAGGGAGTAACTATGGCTACACCTTC. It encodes CASSPLGSNYGYTF.

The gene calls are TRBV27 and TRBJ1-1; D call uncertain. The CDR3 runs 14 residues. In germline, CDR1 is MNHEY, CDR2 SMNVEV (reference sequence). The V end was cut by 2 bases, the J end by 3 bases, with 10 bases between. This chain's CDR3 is CASSLRSRYTEAFF. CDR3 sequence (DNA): TGTGCCAGCAGTTTACGGTCGAGATACACTGAAGCTTTCTTT.

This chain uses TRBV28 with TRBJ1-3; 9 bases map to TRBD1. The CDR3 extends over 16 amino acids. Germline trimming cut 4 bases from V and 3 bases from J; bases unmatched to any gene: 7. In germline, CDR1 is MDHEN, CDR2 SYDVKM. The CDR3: CASSSHGTGYGNTIYF. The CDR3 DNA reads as TGTGCCAGCAGTTCCCACGGGACAGGGTATGGAAACACCATATATTTT. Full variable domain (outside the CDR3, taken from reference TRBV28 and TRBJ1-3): DVKVTQSSRYLVKRTGEKVFLECVQDMDHENMFWYRQDPGLGLRLIYFSYDVKMKEKGDIPEGYSVSREKKERFSLILESASTNQTSMYLCASSSHGTGYGNTIYFGEGSWLTVV.

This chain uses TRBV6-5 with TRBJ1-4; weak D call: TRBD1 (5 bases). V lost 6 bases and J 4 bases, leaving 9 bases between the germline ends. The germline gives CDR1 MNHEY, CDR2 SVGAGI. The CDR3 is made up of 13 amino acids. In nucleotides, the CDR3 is TGTGCCAGCAGGGGGGATGATAATGAAAAACTGTTTTTT. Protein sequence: CASRGDDNEKLFF.

This CDR3 reads CASSHGRRGADGYTF. In nucleotides, the CDR3 is TGCGCCAGCAGCCACGGGAGGAGGGGCGCGGATGGCTACACCTTC. The chain has TRBV4-3 and TRBJ1-2; the D gene is possibly TRBD1 (5 bases). V was shortened by 3 bases and J by 6 bases, with 17 bases between the two germline ends. CDR1 and CDR2 from the germline V gene are LGHNA and YSLEER. The CDR3 runs to 15 residues.

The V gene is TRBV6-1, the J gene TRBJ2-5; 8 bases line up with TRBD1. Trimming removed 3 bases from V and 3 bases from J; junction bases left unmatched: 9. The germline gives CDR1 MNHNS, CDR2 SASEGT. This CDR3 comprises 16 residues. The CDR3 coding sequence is TGTGCCAGCAGTGATGCCGGACAGGGAATAAAAGAGACCCAGTACTTC. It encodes CASSDAGQGIKETQYF.

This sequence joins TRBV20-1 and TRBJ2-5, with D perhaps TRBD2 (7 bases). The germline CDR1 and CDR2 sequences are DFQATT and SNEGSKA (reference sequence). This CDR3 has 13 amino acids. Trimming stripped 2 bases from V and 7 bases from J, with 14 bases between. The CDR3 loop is CSARSRGGPTQYF. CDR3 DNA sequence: TGCAGTGCTAGATCGAGGGGGGGCCCGACCCAGTACTTC.

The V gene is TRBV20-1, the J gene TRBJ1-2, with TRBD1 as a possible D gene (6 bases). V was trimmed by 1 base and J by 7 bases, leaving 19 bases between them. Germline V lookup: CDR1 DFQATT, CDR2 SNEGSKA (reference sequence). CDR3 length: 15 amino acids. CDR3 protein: CSARVGANGGGGYTF. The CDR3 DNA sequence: TGCAGTGCTAGAGTCGGCGCGAATGGGGGCGGTGGCTACACCTTC.

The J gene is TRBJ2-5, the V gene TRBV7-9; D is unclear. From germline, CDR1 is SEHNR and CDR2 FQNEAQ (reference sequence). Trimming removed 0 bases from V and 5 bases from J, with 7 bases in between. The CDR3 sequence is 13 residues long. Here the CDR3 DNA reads TGTGCCAGCAGCTTAGCGCTACGGGAGACCCAGTACTTC. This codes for CASSLALRETQYF.

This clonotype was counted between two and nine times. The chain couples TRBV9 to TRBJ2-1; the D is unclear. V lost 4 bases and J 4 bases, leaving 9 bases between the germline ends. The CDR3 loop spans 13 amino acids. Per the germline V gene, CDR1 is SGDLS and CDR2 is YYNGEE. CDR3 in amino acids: CASSPPLYNEQFF. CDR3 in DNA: TGTGCCAGCAGCCCTCCGTTGTACAATGAGCAGTTCTTC.

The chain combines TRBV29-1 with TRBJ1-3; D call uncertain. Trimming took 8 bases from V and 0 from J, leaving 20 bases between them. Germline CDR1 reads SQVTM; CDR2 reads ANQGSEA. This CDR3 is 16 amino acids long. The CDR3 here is CSPRGLMGGSGNTIYF. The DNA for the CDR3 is TGCAGCCCACGAGGCTTGATGGGAGGCTCTGGAAACACCATATATTTT.

This CDR3 reads CATSRESAGLAYEQYF. The CDR3, as DNA: TGTGCCACCAGCAGAGAATCGGCAGGGTTGGCCTACGAGCAGTACTTC. This sequence joins TRBV15 and TRBJ2-7, with D tentatively TRBD1 (5 bases). Trimming pared 0 bases from V and 2 bases from J, leaving 14 bases between. Germline CDR1 and CDR2: LNHNV and YYDKDF (reference sequence). The CDR3 extends over 16 amino acids. The full variable domain, its missing parts supplied by reference TRBV15 and TRBJ2-7, is DAMVIQNPRYQVTQFGKPVTLSCSQTLNHNVMYWYQQKSSQAPKLLFHYYDKDFNNEADTPDNFQSRRPNTSFCFLDIRSPGLGDTAMYLCATSRESAGLAYEQYFGPGTRLTVT.

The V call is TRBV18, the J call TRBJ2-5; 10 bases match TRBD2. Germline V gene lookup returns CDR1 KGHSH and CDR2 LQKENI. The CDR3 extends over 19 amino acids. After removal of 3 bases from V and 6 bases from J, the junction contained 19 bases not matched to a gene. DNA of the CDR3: TGTGCCAGCTCACCCCCGCGAAGTAGCGGGGGGCCGGACCGGAAGACCCAGTACTTC. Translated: CASSPPRSSGGPDRKTQYF.

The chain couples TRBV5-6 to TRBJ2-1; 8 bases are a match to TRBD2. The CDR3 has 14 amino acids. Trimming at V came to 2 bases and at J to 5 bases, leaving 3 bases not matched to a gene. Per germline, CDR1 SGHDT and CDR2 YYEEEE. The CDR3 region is CASSFLAGHNEQFF. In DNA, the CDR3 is TGTGCCAGCAGCTTCCTAGCGGGTCACAATGAGCAGTTCTTC.